Each of the 14 T cell receptor beta chains below was sequenced from the same sample in a study of blood T cells in healthy people across ages. A second PCR, run for about 7 to 11 cycles, used a sample-barcoded 5' primer plus a J-beta primer mix. In TCRdb, the 5' RACE reads were re-called with MiXCR into one record per CDR3 protein. The sample shows fewer than 1,000,000 distinct CDR3 sequences, about 47% of them seen only once. The sample taken for sequencing was blood. These receptors were collected from a man older than 75 in good health.

DNA of the CDR3: TGCAGTGCTCCCGGGACTAGCGGGTTGAATGAGCAGTTCTTC. Protein sequence: CSAPGTSGLNEQFF. This chain uses TRBV20-1 with TRBJ2-1; 12 positions agree with TRBD2. Germline lookup yields CDR1 DFQATT and CDR2 SNEGSKA (reference sequence). Trimming took 5 bases from V and 7 from J; bases not matched to a gene: 6. The CDR3 has 14 residues.

The table lists this clonotype with a few counts. The J gene is TRBJ1-2, the V gene TRBV4-2; D unclear. CDR1 LGHNA and CDR2 YNFKEQ come from the germline V gene. Trimming cost V 4 bases and J 0 bases, with 12 bases left between them. The CDR3 consists of 15 residues. CDR3 nucleotides: TGTGCCAGCAGCCGTTCGACCCCTACTAACTATGGCTACACCTTC. Amino acid sequence: CASSRSTPTNYGYTF.

The chain combines TRBV27 with TRBJ2-7; 13 bases map to TRBD2. Trimming at V came to 4 bases and at J to 2 bases, leaving 8 bases not matched to a gene. The CDR3 has 17 amino acids. In germline, CDR1 is MNHEY, CDR2 SMNVEV (reference sequence). In DNA, the CDR3 is TGTGCCAGCAGTTCCCCAGGACTAGCGGGAGACCCCTACGAGCAGTACTTC. Its protein product is CASSSPGLAGDPYEQYF.

J is TRBJ2-1 and V is TRBV20-1, with 8 bases identical to TRBD2. Germline lookup yields CDR1 DFQATT and CDR2 SNEGSKA (reference sequence). The J segment lost 9 bases and the V segment lost 7 bases, leaving 17 bases of the junction unmatched. This CDR3 has 15 amino acids. The CDR3 loop reads CSVTGWEAGVVEQFF. In nucleotides, the CDR3 is TGCAGTGTTACTGGTTGGGAAGCGGGAGTTGTTGAGCAGTTCTTC.

This clonotype was seen a few times. J is TRBJ2-7 and V is TRBV25-1, with TRBD1 matching over 7 bases. Germline V CDR1 and CDR2: MGHDK, SYGVNS. The CDR3 runs 12 residues. V lost 9 bases to trimming and J lost 4 bases; unmatched junction nucleotides: 6. This chain's CDR3 is CASQRGLYEQYF. In DNA form, the CDR3 reads TGTGCCAGTCAAAGGGGGCTGTACGAGCAGTACTTC.

V is TRBV12-3 or TRBV12-4 and J is TRBJ2-7; 7 bases map to TRBD2. The CDR3 loop spans 15 amino acids. With 6 bases clipped from V and 0 bases from J, the junction kept 8 bases outside the gene matches. The CDR3 sequence is CASSATSVLSYEQYF. The CDR3 DNA follows: TGTGCCAGCAGCGCAACTAGCGTCCTCTCCTACGAGCAGTACTTC.

This chain connects TRBV29-1 to TRBJ2-4; perhaps TRBD1 as D (6 bases). CDR1 is SQVTM, CDR2 ANQGSEA, per germline. The CDR3 is made up of 16 amino acids. Trimming stripped 0 bases from V and 0 bases from J, with 12 bases between. The CDR3 reads CSVEDRQGLAKNIQYF. The CDR3 nucleotides read TGCAGCGTTGAAGATCGGCAGGGGCTAGCCAAAAACATTCAGTACTTC.

The V and J genes are TRBV5-1 and TRBJ2-1; D not certain. V shed 0 bases and J shed 7 bases, with 14 bases lying between them. Germline-derived CDR1 and CDR2 are SGHRS and YFSETQ. The CDR3 is 15 amino acids. This CDR3 is CASSLVGPEFNEQFF. CDR3 sequence (DNA): TGCGCCAGCAGCTTGGTTGGACCGGAATTTAATGAGCAGTTCTTC. Combining the CDR3 with reference TRBV5-1 and TRBJ2-1 gives the whole variable domain KAGVTQTPRYLIKTRGQQVTLSCSPISGHRSVSWYQQTPGQGLQFLFEYFSETQRNKGNFPGRFSGRQFSNSRSEMNVSTLELGDSALYLCASSLVGPEFNEQFFGPGTRLTVL.

This clonotype was seen more than once but under ten times. J is TRBJ2-1 and V is TRBV20-1; 7 nucleotides align to TRBD2. V shed 3 bases and J 2 bases; nucleotides not matched to a gene: 7. The CDR3 length is 15 residues. The germline V gene encodes CDR1 DFQATT and CDR2 SNEGSKA (reference sequence). The CDR3 DNA reads as TGCAGTGCTAGTTCTGGACTAGGTACCTACAATGAGCAGTTCTTC. Its protein is CSASSGLGTYNEQFF.

This clonotype was seen repeatedly, ten times or more. The V gene is TRBV4-3, the J gene TRBJ2-3; 11 bases fit TRBD2. Trimming removed 4 bases from V and 3 bases from J; junction bases left unmatched: 9. Germline values: CDR1 LGHNA, CDR2 YSLEER. The CDR3 is made up of 17 amino acids. CDR3 DNA sequence: TGCGCCAGCAGCCCACTGCCCGCTAGCGGGAGGACAGATACGCAGTATTTT. Translation gives CASSPLPASGRTDTQYF.

This clonotype was seen a handful of times. The V and J genes are TRBV29-1 and TRBJ2-2; 7 nucleotides line up with TRBD1. The V gene's germline CDR1 is SQVTM and CDR2 ANQGSEA. V trimming: 7 bases; J trimming: 1 base; junction bases outside the gene matches: 9. This CDR3 is 15 amino acids long. Here the CDR3 DNA reads TGCAGCGCTTGCGCGGACAGGATGAACACCGGGGAGCTGTTTTTT. Encoded protein: CSACADRMNTGELFF.

This clonotype occurred once. This rearrangement joins TRBV7-2 to TRBJ2-5; 16 nucleotides align to TRBD2. The germline gives CDR1 SGHTA, CDR2 FQGNSA. The CDR3 spans 17 residues. The V and J ends lost 4 bases and 0 bases, in that order; junction bases with no gene match: 2. The CDR3 sequence: CASSSGLAGGYQETQYF. As DNA, the CDR3 is TGTGCCAGCAGCTCGGGACTAGCGGGGGGGTACCAAGAGACCCAGTACTTC.

The V gene is TRBV12-3 or TRBV12-4, the J gene TRBJ1-3; D gene uncertain. The CDR3 spans 13 residues. V shed 6 bases and J shed 0 bases, with 6 bases lying between them. As DNA, the CDR3 is TGTGCCAGCAGCCAGGACTCTGGAAACACCATATATTTT. Protein sequence: CASSQDSGNTIYF.

The chain joins TRBV7-2 to TRBJ2-3; either TRBD1 or TRBD2 may fit D (5 bases each). Trimming stripped 5 bases from V and 6 bases from J, with 12 bases between. CDR1 and CDR2 from the germline V gene are SGHTA and FQGNSA. The CDR3 is 13 amino acids. As DNA, the CDR3 is TGTGCCAGCAGCGGTTCCTGGGGGGATACGCAGTATTTT. As protein: CASSGSWGDTQYF.